The entry below gives a single T cell receptor beta chain sequence along with its context. The entry originates in a study of blood T cells in healthy people across ages. A sample-barcoded 5' primer and a J-beta primer mix were used in a second PCR of about 7 to 11 cycles. TCRdb re-called the 5' RACE reads through MiXCR, storing one row per CDR3 protein. The table has 710,000 or so distinct CDR3 sequences, 22% seen once; the top ten hold about 22%. Losses at the gene ends were 5 bases for V and 10 bases for J; bases not matched to a gene: 10. The germline gives CDR1 KGHDR, CDR2 SFDVKD. This CDR3 spans 14 amino acids.

Sequencing was carried out using blood. J is TRBJ2-1 and V is TRBV24-1; 7 bases are shared with TRBD2. This clonotype originated in a man between 65 and 85 years old in good health. This CDR3 is CATSGSGRGWEQFF. The CDR3 DNA reads as TGTGCCACCAGTGGTAGCGGGCGAGGTTGGGAGCAGTTCTTC.